Presented here are 12 T cell receptor beta chains from one specimen sequenced in a study of CD8+ T cells in alopecia areata. Treatment given: oral pan-JAK inhibitor, 5-10 mg twice daily. Extraction of RNA preceded its reverse transcription into cDNA, which served as the sequencing template. Repertoires were generated with immunoSEQ multiplex PCR, while TCRdb's copy carries only in-frame clones and drops some. Altogether more than 200,000 clones are present, approximately 45% being singletons, with the ten largest covering roughly 2.6%. The source material was CD4+ T cells sorted from blood, sampled at roughly week 36, from a patient treated with tofacitinib. The source of these receptors is a human donor with alopecia areata.

The table lists this clone with a few counts. The chain employs TRBV10-3 and TRBJ2-1; 8 bases match TRBD1. CDR1 and CDR2 (germline): ENHRY, SYGVKD. CDR3 size: 15 residues. V shed 6 bases and J 1 base; nucleotides not matched to a gene: 5. The CDR3 region has the DNA TGTGCCATCAGCGATGGACAGGGATCCTACAATGAGCAGTTCTTC. Amino acid sequence: CAISDGQGSYNEQFF.

V usage is TRBV29-1 and J usage is TRBJ2-2, with a tentative D call TRBD1 (6 bases). V was trimmed by 7 bases and J by 0 bases, leaving 12 bases between them. This CDR3 contains 14 residues. Looked up from germline, CDR1 is SQVTM and CDR2 is ANQGSEA. This chain's CDR3 is CSGQETPNTGELFF. The CDR3 DNA reads TGCAGCGGACAGGAAACTCCGAACACCGGGGAGCTGTTTTTT.

This chain links TRBV6-1 with TRBJ2-1, with D perhaps TRBD1 (6 bases). Trimming removed 2 bases at V and 0 bases at J, with 14 bases between. This CDR3 spans 17 amino acids. Germline lookup yields CDR1 MNHNS and CDR2 SASEGT. The chain's CDR3 is CASSETGTFNSYNEQFF. CDR3 bases: TGTGCCAGCAGTGAAACCGGGACATTTAACTCCTACAATGAGCAGTTCTTC.

The CDR3 reads CASSQGRYEQYF. CDR3 DNA sequence: TGTGCCAGCTCACAGGGCCGCTACGAGCAGTACTTC. The chain couples TRBV18 to TRBJ2-7; unclear D gene. Germline CDR1 KGHSH, CDR2 LQKENI. The CDR3 runs 12 residues. V dropped 4 bases and J dropped 3 bases, with 7 bases sitting between them.

In regard to this clone: With a much larger clone just one base away, this may be a read error. The same CDR3 can be traced to other DNA sequences in this sample. The chain uses TRBV27 and TRBJ1-2; D is perhaps TRBD1 (6 bases). The CDR3 length is 15 residues. Germline V gene data show CDR1 as MNHEY and CDR2 as SMNVEV (reference sequence). V dropped 0 bases and J dropped 2 bases, with 10 bases sitting between them. CDR3 bases: TGTGCCAGCAGTTTATCGCCGAGGGGGAACTATGGCTACACCTTC. Protein: CASSLSPRGNYGYTF.

There are a few counts of this clone. The chain links TRBV19 to TRBJ2-1; D gene uncertain. Trimming cost V 6 bases and J 6 bases, with 9 bases left between them. Germline V lookup: CDR1 LNHDA, CDR2 SQIVND (reference sequence). CDR3 length: 12 amino acids. The CDR3 is CASRLLGNEQFF. CDR3 coding DNA: TGTGCCAGTAGACTTTTAGGCAATGAGCAGTTCTTC.

The chain has TRBV10-3 and TRBJ2-2; possibly TRBD2 for D (5 bases). There are 14 residues in the CDR3. V lost 4 bases to trimming and J lost 1 base, with 7 bases between them. The germline V gene encodes CDR1 ENHRY and CDR2 SYGVKD. The CDR3 DNA follows: TGTGCCATCAGTGGAAGCGGGAACACCGGGGAGCTGTTTTTT. It specifies CAISGSGNTGELFF.

The chain employs TRBV2 and TRBJ2-3, with D uncertain. This CDR3 is 14 amino acids long. V gave up 8 bases and J gave up 2 bases, with 14 bases separating them. Germline CDR1 is SNHLY and CDR2 is FYNNEI. Here the CDR3 reads CASYIGRNTDTQYF. CDR3 nucleotides: TGTGCCAGCTATATCGGTCGGAACACAGATACGCAGTATTTT.

The rearrangement joins TRBV18 to TRBJ2-1, with D possibly matching TRBD1 (5 bases). V lost 2 bases and J 6 bases, leaving 8 bases between the germline ends. Germline CDR1 KGHSH, CDR2 LQKENI. CDR3 length equals 13 residues. The CDR3 sequence is CASSPGASNEQFF. DNA for the CDR3: TGTGCCAGCTCACCAGGGGCCAGCAATGAGCAGTTCTTC.

The CDR3 nucleotides are TGCAGCATCAGGTTGAACACTGAAGCTTTCTTT. Its protein product is CSIRLNTEAFF. V is TRBV29-1 and J is TRBJ1-1, with no clear D. CDR3 length: 11 amino acids. Germline assignment: CDR1 SQVTM and CDR2 ANQGSEA. The V and J ends lost 8 bases and 0 bases respectively, with 7 bases between them.

To note about this clone: Different DNA sequences within this sample yield the same CDR3. CDR3 region: CASSLVVGQETQYF. DNA for the CDR3: TGCGCCAGCAGCTTGGTTGTCGGTCAAGAGACCCAGTACTTC. This sequence joins TRBV5-1 and TRBJ2-5; no clear D gene. This CDR3 comprises 14 residues. V was trimmed by 0 bases and J by 2 bases, leaving 8 bases between them. Germline CDR1 SGHRS, CDR2 YFSETQ.

Comments on this clone: At one end, the junction sequence differs from germline, possibly due to a read error. The chain's CDR3 is CASSIRDRCWF. In DNA, the CDR3 is TGTGCCAGCAGCATCCGGGACAGGTGTTGGTTT. The chain combines TRBV7-9 with TRBJ1-1; 8 nucleotides match TRBD1. The CDR3 totals 11 residues. Germline V lookup: CDR1 SEHNR, CDR2 FQNEAQ (reference sequence).